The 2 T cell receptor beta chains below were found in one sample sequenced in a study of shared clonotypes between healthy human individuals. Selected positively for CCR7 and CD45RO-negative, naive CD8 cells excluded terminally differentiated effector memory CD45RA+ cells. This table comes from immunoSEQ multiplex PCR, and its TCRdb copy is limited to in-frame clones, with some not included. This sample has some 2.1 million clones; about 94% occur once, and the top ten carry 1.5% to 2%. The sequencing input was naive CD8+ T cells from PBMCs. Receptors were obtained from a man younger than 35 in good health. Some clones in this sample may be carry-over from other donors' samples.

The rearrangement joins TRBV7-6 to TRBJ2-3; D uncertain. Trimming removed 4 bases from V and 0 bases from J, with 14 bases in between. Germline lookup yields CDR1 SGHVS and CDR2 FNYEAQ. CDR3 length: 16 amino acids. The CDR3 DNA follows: TGTGCCAGCAGCTCCCTGTCGGAATCTAGCACAGATACGCAGTATTTT. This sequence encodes CASSSLSESSTDTQYF.

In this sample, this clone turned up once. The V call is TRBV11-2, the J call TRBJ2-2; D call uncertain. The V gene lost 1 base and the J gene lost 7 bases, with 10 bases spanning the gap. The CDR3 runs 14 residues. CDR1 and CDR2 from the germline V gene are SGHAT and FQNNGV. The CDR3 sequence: CASSLGSFFGELFF. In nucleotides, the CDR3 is TGTGCCAGCAGCTTAGGATCTTTTTTCGGGGAGCTGTTTTTT.